This T cell receptor (beta chain) stems from a study of T cells in Graves' hyperthyroidism and ophthalmopathy. Using RNA transcripts as the source, TCR beta CDR3 regions were amplified. RT-PCR in the first round (using the HTBI primer set) targeted the TCR CDR3. MiXCR, applied by TCRdb to the multiplex PCR reads, yields one record per CDR3 protein. This sample carries hundreds of thousands of distinct CDR3 sequences, approximately 24% of them seen once, and the ten largest clones take around 10%. V was shortened by 3 bases and J by 6 bases, with 18 bases between the two germline ends. Germline V gene lookup returns CDR1 GTSNPN and CDR2 SVGIG (reference sequence). This CDR3 has 15 amino acids. Study results and limitations: From stable hyperthyroidism, ophthalmopathy was set apart by a 13 V-J model.

This clonotype was observed a handful of times. The target antigen is unknown. This chain links TRBV30 with TRBJ2-4, with D unclear. The sequencing sample was made of blood. The TCR originated in a woman aged 25 to 39 with Graves' ophthalmopathy. CDR3 protein: CAWSPTPRTGNIQYF. CDR3 bases: TGTGCCTGGAGCCCAACGCCCCGAACGGGAAACATTCAGTACTTC.